Each of the 18 T cell receptor beta chains below was sequenced from the same sample in a study of cytomegalovirus exposure and HLA in healthy donors. Profiling relied on immunoSEQ multiplex PCR, and the TCRdb table lists in-frame clones only, not all of them. The sample holds approximately 58,000 clones; roughly 96% are singletons and the top ten take 5.8%. The specimen sequenced was PBMCs. Receptor source: a woman aged 18-29 years in good health and CMV-seropositive.

V is TRBV27 and J is TRBJ1-1, with D maybe TRBD1 (6 bases). The germline V gene has CDR1 MNHEY and CDR2 SMNVEV (reference sequence). V lost 5 bases and J 6 bases, leaving 16 bases between the germline ends. The CDR3 length is 14 residues. CDR3 bases: TGTGCCAGCAGTGAAGGGGGACCGGCCTCTGAAGCTTTCTTT. It yields the protein CASSEGGPASEAFF.

V usage is TRBV4-1 and J usage is TRBJ2-3; 9 nucleotides line up with TRBD2. The V gene end was trimmed by 0 bases and the J gene end by 4 bases; junction bases not matched to a gene: 11. Germline CDR1 is MGHRA and CDR2 is YSYEKL. This CDR3 is 18 amino acids long. CDR3 in amino acids: CASSQENSAGGPPDTQYF. The CDR3 DNA reads as TGCGCCAGCAGCCAAGAAAATTCGGCGGGAGGGCCCCCAGATACGCAGTATTTT.

The V gene is TRBV9, the J gene TRBJ2-3; 13 bases fit TRBD2. The CDR3 sequence is 17 residues long. V shed 0 bases, J shed 6 bases, and the junction held 7 bases outside the gene matches. CDR1 and CDR2 from the germline V gene are SGDLS and YYNGEE. CDR3 coding DNA: TGTGCCAGCAGCGTAGGGATGACTAGCGGGGGGCGGGATACGCAGTATTTT. It encodes CASSVGMTSGGRDTQYF. Variable domain in full (rest from reference TRBV9 and TRBJ2-3): DSGVTQTPKHLITATGQRVTLRCSPRSGDLSVYWYQQSLDQGLQFLIQYYNGEERAKGNILERFSAQQFPDLHSELNLSSLELGDSALYFCASSVGMTSGGRDTQYFGPGTRLTVL.

As for this clone: One end of the junction fails to match germline, which may point to a read error. This rearrangement joins TRBV29-1 to TRBJ2-1; D is unresolved. This CDR3 has 13 residues. Germline V gene sequence: CDR1 SQVTM, CDR2 ANQGSEA. Here the CDR3 reads CSVEGYVGGEQFF. CDR3 DNA: TGCAGCGTGGAAGGTTACGTCGGTGGTGAGCAGTTCTTC.

The chain has TRBV15 and TRBJ2-7; tentative D call: TRBD2 (5 bases). This CDR3 comprises 15 residues. The germline V gene has CDR1 LNHNV and CDR2 YYDKDF (reference sequence). The ends were cut back, 0 bases at V and 6 bases at J, with 15 bases in the middle. CDR3 loop: CATSRDLWRISEQYF. The CDR3 coding sequence is TGTGCCACCAGCAGAGATCTCTGGAGGATTAGCGAGCAGTACTTC.

The V gene is TRBV9, the J gene TRBJ2-5; D unclear. There are 13 residues in the CDR3. Looked up from germline, CDR1 is SGDLS and CDR2 is YYNGEE. Deletions cut 1 base from V and 5 bases from J, with 9 bases between. CDR3 DNA sequence: TGTGCCAGCAGCGTACGACCGCGGGAGACCCAGTACTTC. The encoded protein is CASSVRPRETQYF.

A single count supports this clone. The rearrangement joins TRBV6-1 to TRBJ1-1, with 11 positions matching TRBD1. Germline CDR1 reads MNHNS; CDR2 reads SASEGT. V trimming: 3 bases; J trimming: 6 bases; junction bases outside the gene matches: 21. This CDR3 spans 20 amino acids. The CDR3 sequence is CASSDFPGQGAFSMRAEAFF. The CDR3 DNA reads as TGTGCCAGCAGTGATTTTCCCGGACAGGGGGCATTTTCAATGAGGGCTGAAGCTTTCTTT.

The chain employs TRBV4-1 and TRBJ1-4, with 11 bases aligning to TRBD1. CDR1 is MGHRA and CDR2 is YSYEKL in the germline V gene. Trimming removed 1 base from V and 1 base from J; junction bases left unmatched: 5. This CDR3 contains 18 residues. CDR3 sequence (DNA): TGCGCCAGCAGCCAAGGGACAGGGGGCGGGAGAACTAATGAAAAACTGTTTTTT. Residues: CASSQGTGGGRTNEKLFF.

The chain is built from TRBV27 and TRBJ1-1, with 7 nucleotides matching TRBD1. This CDR3 is built from 14 residues. Germline assignment: CDR1 MNHEY and CDR2 SMNVEV (reference sequence). Unmatched junction bases numbered 14, after V lost 8 bases and J lost 8 bases. The CDR3 DNA reads TGTGCCAGCCGGGACCCAGTGAGGGGGCTCGAAGCTTTCTTT. Translating gives CASRDPVRGLEAFF.

The rearrangement links TRBV27 to TRBJ1-5, with 7 positions matching TRBD1. Germline CDR1 reads MNHEY; CDR2 reads SMNVEV (reference sequence). The J segment lost 9 bases and the V segment lost 2 bases, leaving 16 bases of the junction unmatched. This CDR3 comprises 17 residues. The CDR3 coding sequence is TGTGCCAGCAGTTTAAATGGCGGGAGGACAGGTTCGTGGCCCCAGCATTTT. Translation gives CASSLNGGRTGSWPQHF.

This chain joins TRBV28 and TRBJ2-1; 9 bases match TRBD2. Trimming removed 7 bases from V and 9 bases from J; junction bases left unmatched: 13. The CDR3 length is 15 residues. Looked up from germline, CDR1 is MDHEN and CDR2 is SYDVKM. The CDR3 loop is CASTPRRLADTEQFF. DNA for the CDR3: TGTGCCAGCACCCCCCGTCGACTAGCGGATACTGAGCAGTTCTTC.

The chain uses TRBV27 and TRBJ2-1, with 8 bases lining up with TRBD1. J was trimmed by 2 bases and V by 7 bases; bases with no gene match: 4. Germline V gene sequence: CDR1 MNHEY, CDR2 SMNVEV (reference sequence). The CDR3 length is 14 residues. CDR3 DNA: TGTGCCAGCACTATGACAGGGGCCTACAATGAGCAGTTCTTC. Translated, it gives CASTMTGAYNEQFF.

This clone appeared once. The J gene is TRBJ2-2, the V gene TRBV9; the D is unclear. V was shortened by 4 bases and J by 1 base, with 14 bases between the two germline ends. Germline V gene data show CDR1 as SGDLS and CDR2 as YYNGEE. The CDR3 runs 16 residues. DNA of the CDR3: TGTGCCAGCAGCACCGCTCTAACAGTGAACACCGGGGAGCTGTTTTTT. Its translation: CASSTALTVNTGELFF.

This clone was seen only once. The rearrangement uses TRBV5-1 and TRBJ2-2; 8 bases align to TRBD1. Germline V gene data show CDR1 as SGHRS and CDR2 as YFSETQ. The V and J ends lost 3 bases and 0 bases, in that order; junction bases with no gene match: 1. The CDR3 length is 15 residues. This CDR3 reads CASSSQGANTGELFF. The DNA of the CDR3 is TGCGCCAGCAGCTCACAGGGGGCGAACACCGGGGAGCTGTTTTTT.

Note on this clone: The DNA is left out, because the CDR3 cannot be placed on it with certainty; the CDR3 is given as TCRdb lists it. The chain combines TRBV5-6 with TRBJ2-5; the D call of TRBD2 is as the table states it, not checked on the DNA. From germline, CDR1 is SGHDT and CDR2 YYEEEE. The CDR3 totals 18 residues, both ends included. This CDR3 is CASSLRSSGLYILETQYF.

The chain recombines TRBV7-3 with TRBJ2-1, with 11 bases aligning to TRBD2. J was trimmed by 6 bases and V by 5 bases; bases with no gene match: 6. The CDR3 covers 15 residues. Germline CDR1 and CDR2: SGHTA and FQGTGA. CDR3 nucleotide sequence: TGTGCCAGCAGCATACTAGCGGGAGAGGGCAATGAGCAGTTCTTC. It specifies CASSILAGEGNEQFF.

This clone came up a few times. V and J are TRBV19 and TRBJ2-1, with a possible D match to TRBD1 (5 bases). V was shortened by 9 bases and J by 4 bases, with 16 bases between the two germline ends. From germline, CDR1 is LNHDA and CDR2 SQIVND (reference sequence). The length of the CDR3 is 14 residues. For the CDR3, the DNA is TGTGCCAGCAGCCCCGGACACCAGTACAATGAGCAGTTCTTC. Translation gives CASSPGHQYNEQFF.

This clone appeared once. The genes are TRBV5-1 and TRBJ2-5; 13 bases align to TRBD2. V gave up 3 bases and J gave up 3 bases; unmatched junction bases: 2. Looked up from germline, CDR1 is SGHRS and CDR2 is YFSETQ. The CDR3 runs to 15 residues. CDR3 sequence reads: CASSWGTSGEETQYF. The DNA of the CDR3 is TGCGCCAGCAGCTGGGGGACTAGCGGGGAAGAGACCCAGTACTTC. Full variable domain (outside the CDR3, taken from reference TRBV5-1 and TRBJ2-5): KAGVTQTPRYLIKTRGQQVTLSCSPISGHRSVSWYQQTPGQGLQFLFEYFSETQRNKGNFPGRFSGRQFSNSRSEMNVSTLELGDSALYLCASSWGTSGEETQYFGPGTRLLVL.